These 10 T cell receptor beta chains share one sample of origin, sequenced in a study of CD8+CD57+ T cells in acquired aplastic anemia. CD8+CD57+ cell expansion had been shown by flow cytometry in patients chosen for sequencing. The template for TCR beta VDJ and CDR3 sequence profiling was genomic DNA. A single record per CDR3 protein comes from TCRdb applying MiXCR to the reads. The sample lists 150,000 to 180,000 distinct CDR3 sequences; 52% were seen once. Sequenced: sorted CD4+, CD8+, or CD8+CD57+ T cells (not recorded which) from PBMCs. All receptors come from a human donor with aplastic anemia.

The chain combines TRBV7-9 with TRBJ1-1; D may be TRBD1 (6 bases). Trimming removed 7 bases at V and 3 bases at J, with 18 bases between. Germline CDR1 is SEHNR and CDR2 is FQNEAQ (reference sequence). The CDR3 contains 15 residues. CDR3 coding DNA: TGTGCCAGCAAGCGGGTCAGGGGAGGGGACACTGAAGCTTTCTTT. Translating gives CASKRVRGGDTEAFF. Supplemented by reference TRBV7-9 and TRBJ1-1, the full variable domain reads DTGVSQNPRHKITKRGQNVTFRCDPISEHNRLYWYRQTLGQGPEFLTYFQNEAQLEKSRLLSDRFSAERPKGSFSTLEIQRTEQGDSAMYLCASKRVRGGDTEAFFGQGTRLTVV.

This clonotype has a handful of counts. V is TRBV10-3 and J is TRBJ2-7; D assignment may be TRBD1 or TRBD2 (5 bases each). Germline V CDR1 and CDR2: ENHRY, SYGVKD. The CDR3 covers 14 residues. V was cut by 7 bases and J by 3 bases, with 16 bases left in between. The DNA for the CDR3 is TGTGCCATCACCGATGGACCTGGGGGCTACGAGCAGTACTTC. It yields the protein CAITDGPGGYEQYF.

The V and J genes are TRBV6-1 and TRBJ2-7, with TRBD2 matching over 8 bases. CDR1 and CDR2 from the germline V gene are MNHNS and SASEGT. This CDR3 comprises 15 residues. V was clipped by 8 bases and J by 4 bases; unmatched bases: 13. The CDR3 sequence: CASQSVTSGSYEQYF. CDR3 nucleotide sequence: TGTGCCAGCCAAAGCGTCACTAGCGGCTCTTACGAGCAGTACTTC.

The J gene is TRBJ1-2, the V gene TRBV10-3; 10 nucleotides line up with TRBD1. Losses at the gene ends were 0 bases for V and 7 bases for J; bases not matched to a gene: 2. The CDR3 has 14 amino acids. Germline V gives CDR1 ENHRY, CDR2 SYGVKD. The CDR3 nucleotides are TGTGCCATCAGTGAGTCGACAGGGGGCAGTGGCTACACCTTC. This sequence encodes CAISESTGGSGYTF.

With regard to this clonotype: A much larger clonotype is one base distant, so this may be a read error. This likely comes from a read error, as the CDR3 has no conserved phenylalanine or tryptophan at its end. The V gene is TRBV5-6, the J gene TRBJ1-3; 11 bases match TRBD1. Per germline, CDR1 SGHDT and CDR2 YYEEEE. V was clipped by 4 bases and J by 3 bases; unmatched bases: 6. The CDR3 spans 16 residues. CDR3 amino acids: CASSVAGTGGGNTIYC. CDR3 DNA: TGTGCCAGCAGCGTTGCCGGGACAGGGGGTGGAAACACCATATATTGT.

The V gene is TRBV20-1, the J gene TRBJ2-1; D is unclear. CDR3 size: 13 residues. The V and J ends lost 4 bases and 6 bases respectively, with 13 bases between them. Per the germline V gene, CDR1 is DFQATT and CDR2 is SNEGSKA (reference sequence). CDR3 sequence reads: CSATAFHGNEQFF. CDR3 nucleotides: TGCAGTGCTACGGCTTTTCACGGCAATGAGCAGTTCTTC.

The chain uses TRBV29-1 and TRBJ1-2; D is uncertain. This CDR3 is built from 11 residues. Looked up from germline, CDR1 is SQVTM and CDR2 is ANQGSEA. The V end was cut by 4 bases, the J end by 8 bases, with 11 bases between. CDR3 bases: TGCAGCGTTGGTGGGTCTGGGGGCTACACCTTC. The encoded protein is CSVGGSGGYTF.

The chain joins TRBV7-9 to TRBJ2-7; D may be TRBD1 (7 bases). The J call is in doubt because the DNA end fits TRBJ2-1 better. Germline V lookup: CDR1 SEHNR, CDR2 FQNEAQ (reference sequence). CDR3 length: 14 amino acids. CDR3 residues: CASSTISGGYEQFF. DNA for the CDR3: TGTGCCAGCAGCACGATATCAGGGGGGTACGAGCAGTTCTTC.

V and J are TRBV29-1 and TRBJ1-3, with TRBD1 as a possible D gene (5 bases). The V gene lost 8 bases and the J gene lost 12 bases, with 17 bases spanning the gap. CDR3 length: 11 amino acids. Germline CDR1 is SQVTM and CDR2 is ANQGSEA. The CDR3 DNA follows: TGCAGCACTTCCACCGGACAAATCATATATTTT. Amino acid sequence: CSTSTGQIIYF.

This clonotype was seen many times. The V and J genes are TRBV25-1 and TRBJ2-2; 8 nucleotides agree with TRBD1. Looked up from germline, CDR1 is MGHDK and CDR2 is SYGVNS. The CDR3 has 15 residues. The trim removed 5 bases at V and 6 bases at J, leaving 8 bases unmatched. The CDR3: CASSPPDRDAGELFF. In DNA, the CDR3 is TGTGCCAGCAGTCCCCCGGACAGGGACGCCGGGGAGCTGTTTTTT.